The 8 T cell receptor beta chains presented below share a single source sample, sequenced in a study of blood T cell repertoires in COVID-19. Sequenced by immunoSEQ multiplex PCR; TCRdb stores in-frame clones only, minus some. This sample has 130,000 to 150,000 clones; roughly 88% occur once, and the top ten carry more than 1%. Sequencing was performed on PBMCs or T cells enriched from blood (not recorded which). The source is a woman aged 25 to 39 with acute COVID-19.

J is TRBJ2-4 and V is TRBV20-1, with TRBD2 as a possible D gene (6 bases). The germline V gene encodes CDR1 DFQATT and CDR2 SNEGSKA (reference sequence). The CDR3 loop spans 10 amino acids. V was clipped by 2 bases and J by 16 bases, with 12 bases between them. The CDR3 nucleotides read TGCAGTGCTAGATCCGGAGGGGTTTACTTC. As protein: CSARSGGVYF.

The chain joins TRBV20-1 to TRBJ2-3, with TRBD2 matching 7 bases. The CDR3 loop spans 11 amino acids. Germline V gives CDR1 DFQATT, CDR2 SNEGSKA (reference sequence). Trimming at V came to 6 bases and at J to 3 bases, leaving 0 bases not matched to a gene. For the CDR3, the DNA is TGCAGTGCGGGAGGGACAGATACGCAGTATTTT. As protein: CSAGGTDTQYF.

The rearrangement uses TRBV15 and TRBJ2-7; the D is unclear. V lost 0 bases and J lost 6, with 6 bases in between. This CDR3 is 12 amino acids long. Germline lookup yields CDR1 LNHNV and CDR2 YYDKDF (reference sequence). CDR3 protein: CATSRDRGEQYF. The CDR3 DNA sequence: TGTGCCACCAGCAGAGACAGAGGCGAGCAGTACTTC.

The chain recombines TRBV11-3 with TRBJ2-1, with a possible D match to TRBD2 (6 bases). V gave up 3 bases and J gave up 4 bases, with 13 bases separating them. The germline V gene has CDR1 SGHNT and CDR2 YENEEA. The CDR3 contains 15 residues. CDR3 region: CASSFGSGPYNEQFF. The CDR3 DNA sequence: TGTGCCAGCAGCTTTGGCAGCGGGCCATACAATGAGCAGTTCTTC.

This clone showed up just once. This rearrangement joins TRBV11-2 to TRBJ2-7; TRBD2 matches at 9 bases. This CDR3 has 16 amino acids. Unmatched junction bases numbered 14, after V lost 5 bases and J lost 6 bases. Germline CDR1 and CDR2: SGHAT and FQNNGV. The DNA for the CDR3 is TGTGCCAGCAGCCCAGTGGGGCTAGCGGGACGGGGCGAGCAGTACTTC. It specifies CASSPVGLAGRGEQYF.

This clone has just a few counts. The chain combines TRBV5-8 with TRBJ2-1; 7 bases fit TRBD2. The CDR3 runs 16 residues. The ends lost 0 bases at V and 1 base at J; junction bases unmatched: 4. Per germline, CDR1 SGHTS and CDR2 YDEGEE. CDR3: CASSLVLAVSYNEQFF. The CDR3 nucleotides read TGTGCCAGCAGCTTGGTGCTAGCGGTTTCCTACAATGAGCAGTTCTTC.

J is TRBJ1-2 and V is TRBV28; D might be TRBD1 (6 bases). CDR1 and CDR2 from the germline V gene are MDHEN and SYDVKM. The CDR3 runs 15 residues. Trimming cost V 7 bases and J 3 bases, with 18 bases left between them. In DNA, the CDR3 is TGTGCCAGCAACCTTCTCAGGGGAACCGACTATGGCTACACCTTC. Protein: CASNLLRGTDYGYTF.

V and J are TRBV7-2 and TRBJ1-3, with D possibly matching TRBD1 (6 bases). Germline assignment: CDR1 SGHTA and CDR2 FQGNSA. The CDR3 covers 17 residues. The V gene lost 5 bases and the J gene lost 1 base, with 18 bases spanning the gap. The CDR3 region has the DNA TGTGCCAGCAGCGAACGACAGGTGTCCACTTCTGGAAACACCATATATTTT. Translating it yields CASSERQVSTSGNTIYF.